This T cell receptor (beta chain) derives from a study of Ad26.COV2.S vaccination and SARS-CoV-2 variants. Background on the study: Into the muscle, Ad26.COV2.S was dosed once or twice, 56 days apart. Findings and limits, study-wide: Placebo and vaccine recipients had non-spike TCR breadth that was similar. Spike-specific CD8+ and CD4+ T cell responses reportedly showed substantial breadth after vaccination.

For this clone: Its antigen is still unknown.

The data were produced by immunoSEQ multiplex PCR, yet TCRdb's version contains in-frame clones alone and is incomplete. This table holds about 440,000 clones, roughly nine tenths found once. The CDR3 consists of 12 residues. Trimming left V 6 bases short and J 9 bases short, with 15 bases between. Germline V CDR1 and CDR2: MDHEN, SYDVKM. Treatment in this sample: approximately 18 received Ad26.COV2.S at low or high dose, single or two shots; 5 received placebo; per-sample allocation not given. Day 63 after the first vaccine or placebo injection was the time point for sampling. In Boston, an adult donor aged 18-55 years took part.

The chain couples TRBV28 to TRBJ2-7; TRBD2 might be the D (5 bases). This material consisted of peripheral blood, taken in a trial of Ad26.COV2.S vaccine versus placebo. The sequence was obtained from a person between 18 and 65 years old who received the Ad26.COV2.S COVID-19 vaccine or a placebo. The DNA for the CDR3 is TGTGCCAGCAGCCCACCGGGGTTTGGGCAGTACTTC. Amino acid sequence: CASSPPGFGQYF.